This entry concerns a single T cell receptor (beta chain). Its antigen remains unidentified. This specimen comes from a study of radiotherapy plus CTLA-4 blockade in lung cancer. As for the study in general: Across the patients, objective responses occurred in under 20%, and disease control in 31%. Study-wide results and caveats: TCR clones originating in tumors grew in number in blood after radiotherapy plus ipilimumab.

Produced via immunoSEQ multiplex PCR; TCRdb's table is partial and in-frame only. The sample lists about 95,000 clones; approximately 78% were seen once. CDR1 and CDR2 (germline): MNHNS, SASEGT. This CDR3 is built from 15 residues. Trimming took off 8 bases at V and 4 bases at J, with 18 bases between the two ends. This TCR was sampled from a human donor with non-small cell lung cancer who had a partial response to radiotherapy plus ipilimumab. The chain has TRBV6-1 and TRBJ1-5, with D possibly TRBD1 on 5 matching bases. The sequencing used peripheral blood, collected from a patient treated with radiotherapy plus ipilimumab. The CDR3 nucleotides are TGTGCCAGCGCCGGCAGGGAAGCATTAAATCAGCCCCAGCATTTT. Its translation is CASAGREALNQPQHF.